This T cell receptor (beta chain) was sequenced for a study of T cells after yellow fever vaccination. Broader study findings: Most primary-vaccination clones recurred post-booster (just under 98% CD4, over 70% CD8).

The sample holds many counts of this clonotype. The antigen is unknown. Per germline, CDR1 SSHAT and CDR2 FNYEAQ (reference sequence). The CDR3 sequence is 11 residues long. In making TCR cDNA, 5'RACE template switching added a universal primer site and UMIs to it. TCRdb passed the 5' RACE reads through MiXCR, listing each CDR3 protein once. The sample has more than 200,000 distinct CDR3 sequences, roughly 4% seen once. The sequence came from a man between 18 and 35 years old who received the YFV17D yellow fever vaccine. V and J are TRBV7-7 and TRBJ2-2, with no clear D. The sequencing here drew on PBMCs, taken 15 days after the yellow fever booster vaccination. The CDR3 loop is CAVPRAGELFF. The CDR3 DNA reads TGTGCGGTCCCACGAGCCGGGGAGCTGTTTTTT.